These 15 T cell receptor beta chains were sequenced from one sample in a study of T cells in Graves' hyperthyroidism and ophthalmopathy. RNA transcripts provided the source from which TCR beta CDR3 regions were amplified. During a first-round RT-PCR of the TCR CDR3, the HTBI primer set was used. In TCRdb, the multiplex PCR reads were re-called with MiXCR into one record per CDR3 protein. The sample has around 690,000 distinct CDR3 sequences; roughly 17% are singletons. Sequencing used blood. Receptors were obtained from a man in his fifties with Graves' hyperthyroidism.

This clonotype showed up many times. The V call is TRBV10-3, the J call TRBJ1-3; D uncertain. V was shortened by 0 bases and J by 0 bases, with 12 bases between the two germline ends. The CDR3 runs 17 residues. CDR1 is ENHRY and CDR2 is SYGVKD in the germline V gene. CDR3 residues: CAISESGGLSSGNTIYF. CDR3 DNA: TGTGCCATCAGTGAGTCAGGAGGGCTCAGCTCTGGAAACACCATATATTTT.

The rearrangement uses TRBV5-6 and TRBJ2-7, with D maybe TRBD2 (6 bases). CDR1 is SGHDT and CDR2 is YYEEEE in the germline V gene. This CDR3 contains 15 residues. V was shortened by 0 bases and J by 6 bases, with 16 bases between the two germline ends. The CDR3 nucleotides read TGTGCCAGCAGCTTGGGGGAGCCCATGGGAGGCGAGCAGTACTTC. It specifies CASSLGEPMGGEQYF. Supplemented by reference TRBV5-6 and TRBJ2-7, the full variable domain reads DAGVTQSPTHLIKTRGQQVTLRCSPKSGHDTVSWYQQALGQGPQFIFQYYEEEERQRGNFPDRFSGHQFPNYSSELNVNALLLGDSALYLCASSLGEPMGGEQYFGPGTRLTVT.

The table lists this clonotype with a count of one. The V and J genes are TRBV18 and TRBJ1-6; 7 bases are a match to TRBD1. Germline CDR1 KGHSH, CDR2 LQKENI. This CDR3 is 14 amino acids long. After removal of 3 bases from V and 9 bases from J, the junction contained 5 bases not matched to a gene. The CDR3 DNA sequence: TGTGCCAGCTCACCTCGACAGGGTGCTTCACCCCTCCACTTT. It specifies CASSPRQGASPLHF.

This chain links TRBV3-1 with TRBJ1-1, with D uncertain. The germline CDR1 and CDR2 sequences are LGHDT and YNNKEL (reference sequence). The V end lost 0 bases, the J end lost 11 bases, and 13 bases lay between the germline ends. CDR3 length equals 13 residues. Here the CDR3 reads CASSQDKRKWAFF. CDR3 nucleotide sequence: TGTGCCAGCAGCCAAGATAAGAGGAAGTGGGCTTTCTTT.

This clonotype was counted many times. This chain uses TRBV29-1 with TRBJ2-1; D gene uncertain. The CDR3 runs to 12 residues. The germline V and J ends were trimmed by 2 bases and 10 bases, with 12 bases remaining between them. The germline gives CDR1 SQVTM, CDR2 ANQGSEA. CDR3 in DNA: TGCAGCGTTGAACCCGGCGGATTCGAGCAGTTCTTC. Protein: CSVEPGGFEQFF.

This clonotype was seen many times. This chain joins TRBV2 and TRBJ2-7; D is possibly TRBD2 (6 bases). V lost 2 bases and J 2 bases, leaving 10 bases between the germline ends. CDR1 and CDR2 (germline): SNHLY, FYNNEI. The CDR3 consists of 14 residues. The CDR3 DNA is TGTGCCAGCAGTGAAAGGAGCGGGCCCTACGAGCAGTACTTC. As protein: CASSERSGPYEQYF. Drawing the rest from reference TRBV2 and TRBJ2-7, the complete variable domain is EPEVTQTPSHQVTQMGQEVILRCVPISNHLYFYWYRQILGQKVEFLVSFYNNEISEKSEIFDDQFSVERPDGSNFTLKIRSTKLEDSAMYFCASSERSGPYEQYFGPGTRLTVT.

On this clonotype: At one end, the junction sequence differs from germline, possibly due to a read error. This chain uses TRBV3-1 with TRBJ2-7, with D perhaps matching TRBD1 (5 bases). This CDR3 is 15 amino acids long. The germline gives CDR1 LGHDT, CDR2 YNNKEL (reference sequence). The CDR3 spells CASSLVQGRAYQQYF. CDR3 sequence (DNA): TGTGCCAGCAGCCTCGTCCAGGGTAGGGCCTACCAGCAGTACTTC.

The rearrangement links TRBV6-2 or TRBV6-3 to TRBJ1-1, with TRBD1 as a possible D gene (6 bases). V was pared by 5 bases and J by 4 bases, with 23 bases between. This CDR3 has 17 amino acids. Germline V lookup: CDR1 MNHEY, CDR2 SVGEGT. The CDR3 region is CASSQSESQGPGTEAFF. The CDR3 region has the DNA TGTGCCAGCAGTCAATCCGAGTCACAGGGTCCCGGCACTGAAGCTTTCTTT.

This clonotype occurred many times. The chain recombines TRBV6-1 with TRBJ1-1, with 8 bases aligning to TRBD1. V shed 6 bases and J 3 bases; nucleotides not matched to a gene: 12. In germline, CDR1 is MNHNS, CDR2 SASEGT. The CDR3 is 16 residues long. Here the CDR3 reads CASRKETGGGHTEAFF. CDR3 nucleotide sequence: TGTGCCAGCAGAAAAGAAACAGGGGGGGGACACACTGAAGCTTTCTTT.

At least ten counts were recorded for this clonotype. The chain employs TRBV19 and TRBJ2-1; the D gene is possibly TRBD2 (6 bases). The CDR3 loop spans 15 amino acids. V was trimmed by 3 bases and J by 3 bases, leaving 12 bases between them. Germline V gives CDR1 LNHDA, CDR2 SQIVND (reference sequence). The CDR3 bases are TGTGCCAGTAGTATCCGGGACTCGAGCTACAATGAGCAGTTCTTC. It is translated as CASSIRDSSYNEQFF.

V and J are TRBV10-3 and TRBJ1-2; 7 nucleotides agree with TRBD1. CDR1 is ENHRY and CDR2 is SYGVKD in the germline V gene. The CDR3 is 15 amino acids. Unmatched junction bases numbered 18, after V lost 3 bases and J lost 14 bases. CDR3 DNA: TGTGCCATCAGTGACACAGGGGACGCTCTTATGCGGGGGACCTTC. Translated: CAISDTGDALMRGTF.

This chain uses TRBV20-1 with TRBJ2-1; 10 bases are a match to TRBD2. The junction had 4 bases not matched to a gene; V was cut back by 2 bases and J by 0 bases. The CDR3 has 16 amino acids. From germline, CDR1 is DFQATT and CDR2 SNEGSKA (reference sequence). The CDR3 loop is CSARLAGVSSYNEQFF. The CDR3 region has the DNA TGCAGTGCTAGACTAGCGGGAGTGAGCTCCTACAATGAGCAGTTCTTC.

This clonotype was counted ten times or more. The chain joins TRBV28 to TRBJ2-1, with D uncertain. This CDR3 has 16 residues. Germline V gene data show CDR1 as MDHEN and CDR2 as SYDVKM. V dropped 7 bases and J dropped 4 bases, with 20 bases sitting between them. CDR3 in amino acids: CASNYHERPSYNEQFF. The CDR3 coding sequence is TGTGCCAGCAATTATCATGAGCGCCCGAGTTACAATGAGCAGTTCTTC. Full variable domain (rest looked up from reference TRBV28 and TRBJ2-1): DVKVTQSSRYLVKRTGEKVFLECVQDMDHENMFWYRQDPGLGLRLIYFSYDVKMKEKGDIPEGYSVSREKKERFSLILESASTNQTSMYLCASNYHERPSYNEQFFGPGTRLTVL.

This clonotype appeared many times. The chain links TRBV28 to TRBJ2-1, with D unresolved. CDR1 and CDR2 from the germline V gene are MDHEN and SYDVKM. Trimming took off 3 bases at V and 6 bases at J, with 12 bases between the two ends. The CDR3 extends over 14 amino acids. The CDR3 bases are TGTGCCAGCAGTTTCTTGGGGTCCGGCAATGAGCAGTTCTTC. As protein: CASSFLGSGNEQFF.

This clonotype was counted at least ten times. The chain links TRBV9 to TRBJ2-5, with D possibly matching TRBD2 (5 bases). Germline CDR1 reads SGDLS; CDR2 reads YYNGEE. The CDR3 contains 15 residues. Trimming took off 0 bases at V and 5 bases at J, with 14 bases between the two ends. Here the CDR3 reads CASSVGSSSGETQYF. DNA for the CDR3: TGTGCCAGCAGCGTAGGCTCTAGCTCGGGGGAGACCCAGTACTTC. The variable domain in full, completed from reference TRBV9 and TRBJ2-5, reads DSGVTQTPKHLITATGQRVTLRCSPRSGDLSVYWYQQSLDQGLQFLIQYYNGEERAKGNILERFSAQQFPDLHSELNLSSLELGDSALYFCASSVGSSSGETQYFGPGTRLLVL.